These 21 T cell receptor beta chains originate from one sample sequenced in a study of neurological immune-mediated disorders. Time point specified: longitudinal time-point 2. TCRdb re-derived calls from the 5' RACE reads in MiXCR, one entry per CDR3 protein. The sample has under 50,000 distinct CDR3 sequences; under 15% are singletons. Source material: PBMCs. The source of these receptors is a male donor with HTLV-1-associated myelopathy (HAM/TSP).

This clonotype has a count of ten or more. This chain uses TRBV9 with TRBJ1-6, with D possibly matching TRBD1 (6 bases). Deletions cut 3 bases from V and 2 bases from J, with 21 bases between. There are 19 residues in the CDR3. The germline V gene encodes CDR1 SGDLS and CDR2 YYNGEE. The CDR3 region has the DNA TGTGCCAGCAGCGCAACGCGTAACAGGGTAGGGACCTATAATTCACCCCTCCACTTT. This codes for CASSATRNRVGTYNSPLHF.

This clonotype was seen ten or more times. This chain links TRBV6-7 with TRBJ2-3, with D hard to call. TRBV6-7 falls under the ORF class, with uncertain function. Trimming left V 5 bases short and J 4 bases short, with 13 bases between. The length of the CDR3 is 14 residues. The CDR3 coding sequence is TGTGCCAGCAGTAGACCGCCTGAGGCAGATACGCAGTATTTT. Its translation is CASSRPPEADTQYF.

Many counts were recorded for this clonotype. The J gene is TRBJ1-5, the V gene TRBV5-6; D is undetermined. Trimming took 1 base from V and 0 from J, leaving 14 bases between them. There are 17 residues in the CDR3. CDR1 is SGHDT, CDR2 YYEEEE, per germline. The CDR3 spells CASSLSGQRHSNQPQHF. In nucleotides, the CDR3 is TGTGCCAGCAGCTTGTCGGGTCAGAGACATAGCAATCAGCCCCAGCATTTT.

This clonotype was seen many times. This chain joins TRBV20-1 and TRBJ2-2; 9 bases align to TRBD1. From germline, CDR1 is DFQATT and CDR2 SNEGSKA (reference sequence). The V segment lost 5 bases and the J segment 5 bases; nucleotides outside the gene matches: 6. The CDR3 contains 14 residues. CDR3 nucleotide sequence: TGCAGTGCTCGGTCGGGACAGGGTACCGGGGAGCTGTTTTTT. This translates into CSARSGQGTGELFF.

With regard to this clonotype: A read error may produce the germline difference seen at one junction end. This sequence joins TRBV5-1 and TRBJ2-3, with D perhaps TRBD2 (5 bases). The CDR3 length is 14 residues. Germline V gene sequence: CDR1 SGHRS, CDR2 YFSETQ. The CDR3 here is CASSLGRLTNTQYF. The CDR3 DNA follows: TGCGCCAGCAGCTTGGGGAGGCTCACAAATACGCAGTATTTT.

This clonotype was detected many times. DNA for the CDR3: TGCAGTGCTAGCGGGCAGGGGTATGGCTACACCTTC. Translating gives CSASGQGYGYTF. The chain couples TRBV20-1 to TRBJ1-2, with D possibly being TRBD1 (6 bases). The V and J ends lost 3 bases and 5 bases respectively, with 10 bases between them. Germline V gene data show CDR1 as DFQATT and CDR2 as SNEGSKA (reference sequence). The CDR3 totals 12 residues.

With respect to this clonotype: The conserved final phenylalanine or tryptophan is absent from the CDR3, which likely points to a read error. The chain links TRBV20-1 to TRBJ2-6, with D possibly TRBD2 on 7 matching bases. Germline CDR1 DFQATT, CDR2 SNEGSKA (reference sequence). V was pared by 6 bases and J by 0 bases, with 18 bases between. CDR3 length: 17 amino acids. CDR3 nucleotides: TGCAGTGCAACGAAGGGGGGGGCGTACTCTGGGGCCAACGTCCTGACTCTC. It encodes CSATKGGAYSGANVLTL.

This clonotype was recorded at least ten times. The chain couples TRBV3-1 to TRBJ2-1; 8 bases align to TRBD2. J gave up 8 bases and V 0 bases, and 6 bases lay outside the gene matches. Looked up from germline, CDR1 is LGHDT and CDR2 is YNNKEL (reference sequence). The length of the CDR3 is 15 residues. DNA of the CDR3: TGTGCCAGCAGCCAAGATGGCGGGGGGCCGTATGAGCAGTTCTTC. The encoded protein is CASSQDGGGPYEQFF.

Many counts were recorded for this clonotype. The rearrangement links TRBV20-1 to TRBJ1-2; TRBD1 matches at 9 bases. Germline loops: CDR1 DFQATT, CDR2 SNEGSKA (reference sequence). The CDR3 has 12 residues. After removal of 6 bases from V and 4 bases from J, the junction contained 3 bases not matched to a gene. The CDR3 coding sequence is TGCAGTGCGCCGGACAGGGGCTATGGCTACACCTTC. It encodes CSAPDRGYGYTF.

This clonotype was observed at least ten times. The rearrangement joins TRBV27 to TRBJ1-2; unclear D gene. There are 14 residues in the CDR3. Germline V gene lookup returns CDR1 MNHEY and CDR2 SMNVEV (reference sequence). Trimming cost V 5 bases and J 2 bases, with 12 bases left between them. The CDR3 reads CASSTAGENYGYTF. The CDR3 nucleotides are TGTGCCAGCAGTACGGCCGGGGAAAACTATGGCTACACCTTC.

A word on this clonotype: A read error may produce the germline difference seen at one junction end. The V gene is TRBV5-1, the J gene TRBJ2-5, with D uncertain. Per germline, CDR1 SGHRS and CDR2 YFSETQ. The CDR3 loop spans 14 amino acids. In nucleotides, the CDR3 is TGTGCCAGCAGCGTCGTCGGGTACCGAGAGACCCAGTACTTC. Translated: CASSVVGYRETQYF. Together with reference TRBV5-1 and TRBJ2-5, the CDR3 gives the full variable domain: KAGVTQTPRYLIKTRGQQVTLSCSPISGHRSVSWYQQTPGQGLQFLFEYFSETQRNKGNFPGRFSGRQFSNSRSEMNVSTLELGDSALYLCASSVVGYRETQYFGPGTRLLVL.

This clonotype appeared many times. The chain joins TRBV10-3 to TRBJ2-6; D gene unclear. Germline CDR1 reads ENHRY; CDR2 reads SYGVKD. CDR3 length equals 12 residues. Between the trimmed V and J ends, which lost 2 bases and 10 bases, there was a span of 6 bases. For the CDR3, the DNA is TGTGCCATCAGTGAGAGGGAAAACGTCCTGACTTTC. Translating it yields CAISERENVLTF.

This clonotype was counted at least ten times. V gene TRBV5-1 combines with J gene TRBJ2-2; 7 bases match TRBD1. Germline V gives CDR1 SGHRS, CDR2 YFSETQ. The junction had 9 bases not matched to a gene; V was cut back by 0 bases and J by 7 bases. This CDR3 contains 16 residues. CDR3 region: CASSLAQQGQGGELFF. In DNA form, the CDR3 reads TGCGCCAGCAGCTTGGCACAACAGGGGCAGGGCGGGGAGCTGTTTTTT.

This clonotype occurred many times. The chain uses TRBV7-9 and TRBJ2-7; D unclear. Trimming removed 1 base from V and 4 bases from J, with 8 bases in between. CDR3 length: 13 amino acids. Germline V gives CDR1 SEHNR, CDR2 FQNEAQ (reference sequence). The CDR3 bases are TGTGCCAGCAGCTTAGGAGGCCTATACGAGCAGTACTTC. Translating gives CASSLGGLYEQYF. The full variable domain, completed using reference TRBV7-9 and TRBJ2-7, is DTGVSQNPRHKITKRGQNVTFRCDPISEHNRLYWYRQTLGQGPEFLTYFQNEAQLEKSRLLSDRFSAERPKGSFSTLEIQRTEQGDSAMYLCASSLGGLYEQYFGPGTRLTVT.

This clonotype has a count of ten or more. This chain uses TRBV20-1 with TRBJ1-5; perhaps TRBD1 as D (6 bases). Germline CDR1 and CDR2: DFQATT and SNEGSKA (reference sequence). Trimming shortened V by 2 bases and J by 4 bases, and 18 bases separated the two germline ends. The CDR3 contains 16 residues. Here the CDR3 DNA reads TGCAGTGCTAGAAATTTTGTACAGGGAGAGAATCAGCCCCAGCATTTT. This gives the protein CSARNFVQGENQPQHF.

Ten or more counts support this clonotype. V gene TRBV7-2 combines with J gene TRBJ2-3; tentatively, D is TRBD2 (5 bases). The germline V gene has CDR1 SGHTA and CDR2 FQGNSA. Between the trimmed V and J ends, which lost 5 bases and 7 bases, there was a span of 13 bases. The CDR3 is 13 amino acids. CDR3 nucleotide sequence: TGTGCCAGCAGCCCATCCCCGGGGAATACGCAGTATTTT. Translated, it gives CASSPSPGNTQYF.

This clonotype was counted at least ten times. V and J are TRBV6-5 and TRBJ1-2; the D gene is possibly TRBD1 (6 bases). CDR1 MNHEY and CDR2 SVGAGI come from the germline V gene. The CDR3 runs 13 residues. Trimming pared 6 bases from V and 8 bases from J, leaving 16 bases between. CDR3 coding DNA: TGTGCCAGCAGCCAAACAGGGCAGGGAGGCTACACCTTC. This gives the protein CASSQTGQGGYTF.

In this sample, this clonotype turned up many times. The genes are TRBV28 and TRBJ2-7; D is ambiguous. The CDR3 sequence is 12 residues long. In germline, CDR1 is MDHEN, CDR2 SYDVKM. The V gene lost 6 bases and the J gene lost 6 bases, with 12 bases spanning the gap. The CDR3 DNA sequence: TGTGCCAGCAGCCTGACCGTGGGCGAGCAGTACTTC. Its protein is CASSLTVGEQYF. Full variable domain (remainder filled in from reference TRBV28 and TRBJ2-7): DVKVTQSSRYLVKRTGEKVFLECVQDMDHENMFWYRQDPGLGLRLIYFSYDVKMKEKGDIPEGYSVSREKKERFSLILESASTNQTSMYLCASSLTVGEQYFGPGTRLTVT.

This clonotype is labeled as medium-sized (0.01 to 0.1%). The chain couples TRBV5-8 to TRBJ1-2; no firm D call. This CDR3 has 15 residues. The V end lost 2 bases, the J end lost 2 bases, and 13 bases lay between the germline ends. The germline V gene encodes CDR1 SGHTS and CDR2 YDEGEE. The DNA of the CDR3 is TGTGCCAGCAGCTTCGGGCAGGCGCCAAACTATGGCTACACCTTC. Residues: CASSFGQAPNYGYTF.

This clonotype was observed at least ten times. The rearrangement joins TRBV15 to TRBJ2-5; 9 nucleotides line up with TRBD2. Per the germline V gene, CDR1 is LNHNV and CDR2 is YYDKDF (reference sequence). Trimming took 0 bases from V and 7 from J; bases not matched to a gene: 9. The CDR3 runs 16 residues. CDR3: CATSRDPGTAGGTQYF. CDR3 in DNA: TGTGCCACCAGCAGAGATCCCGGGACAGCGGGAGGGACCCAGTACTTC.

The sample holds many counts of this clonotype. This CDR3 reads CASRDSENTGELFF. For the CDR3, the DNA is TGTGCCAGCCGGGACAGTGAAAACACCGGGGAGCTGTTTTTT. J is TRBJ2-2 and V is TRBV28; 7 bases map to TRBD1. The length of the CDR3 is 14 residues. Germline trimming cut 8 bases from V and 2 bases from J; bases unmatched to any gene: 5. Germline CDR1 and CDR2: MDHEN and SYDVKM.